This T cell receptor beta chain was captured by sequencing in a study of blood T cell repertoires in COVID-19. Overall study context: The analysed material was cDNA or gDNA that came from T cells, B-cell-depleted T cells, or PBMCs.

The method was immunoSEQ multiplex PCR; TCRdb's version includes in-frame clones alone and lacks a portion of them. The table includes fewer than 250,000 clones, 70% to 90% detected once. Trimming at V came to 5 bases and at J to 7 bases, leaving 8 bases not matched to a gene. The CDR3 spans 14 residues. Germline V gene lookup returns CDR1 MDHEN and CDR2 SYDVKM. The chain recombines TRBV28 with TRBJ1-2; 9 positions agree with TRBD1. Sequencing was done on a sample of peripheral blood. The receptor comes from a woman aged 55-69 years with active or convalescent COVID-19. Here the CDR3 reads CASSLAQGAFGYTF. The CDR3 DNA sequence: TGTGCCAGCAGTCTTGCACAGGGGGCTTTTGGCTACACCTTC.